A single sample is the source of the 25 T cell receptor beta chains below, sequenced in a study of identical twins. MiXCR, run by TCRdb on the 5' RACE reads, gives a single entry per CDR3 protein. The sample carries around 530,000 distinct CDR3 sequences, nearly 15% recorded once. Separately, the same data were catalogued under a study of yellow fever vaccine responses in identical twins.

Sequencing was done on a sample of CD4+ T cells sorted from blood. The receptors come from a woman under 30 in good health.

The table lists this clonotype with a few counts. J is TRBJ2-1 and V is TRBV11-2; 7 positions match TRBD1. Germline V gives CDR1 SGHAT, CDR2 FQNNGV. The CDR3 has 18 amino acids. V dropped 5 bases and J dropped 4; count of bases not matched to a gene: 17. CDR3 nucleotides: TGTGCCAGCAGCCCAGCCGGACAGGCCATAAACTTATACAATGAGCAGTTCTTC. Translating gives CASSPAGQAINLYNEQFF.

This clonotype occurred a few times. The rearrangement links TRBV7-3 to TRBJ1-2; 9 bases are a match to TRBD1. The germline V gene has CDR1 SGHTA and CDR2 FQGTGA. The CDR3 spans 14 residues. Losses at the gene ends were 8 bases for V and 4 bases for J; bases not matched to a gene: 8. The CDR3 DNA reads TGTGCCAGCGCAACTGGACAGGGGTCCTATGGCTACACCTTC. Its protein product is CASATGQGSYGYTF.

The V call is TRBV24-1, the J call TRBJ2-1; 12 bases fit TRBD2. CDR1 is KGHDR, CDR2 SFDVKD, per germline. This CDR3 comprises 17 residues. V shed 4 bases, J shed 9 bases, and the junction held 12 bases outside the gene matches. CDR3: CATSDTQWTSGAAEQFF. CDR3 coding DNA: TGTGCCACCAGTGACACCCAATGGACTAGCGGGGCGGCTGAGCAGTTCTTC.

The rearrangement uses TRBV6-5 and TRBJ1-4; D may be TRBD1 (6 bases). The CDR3 contains 14 residues. V was pared by 2 bases and J by 8 bases, with 12 bases between. Germline CDR1 is MNHEY and CDR2 is SVGAGI. The CDR3 bases are TGTGCCAGCAGTTACCGGGACACGGAGGAAAAACTGTTTTTT. Translating gives CASSYRDTEEKLFF.

DNA of the CDR3: TGTGCCAGCAGTCGGACAGGGTTGGACTACGAGCAGTACTTC. This sequence encodes CASSRTGLDYEQYF. The chain has TRBV7-9 and TRBJ2-7; 8 nucleotides agree with TRBD1. The CDR3 is 14 amino acids. With 6 bases clipped from V and 3 bases from J, the junction kept 7 bases outside the gene matches. Germline V gives CDR1 SEHNR, CDR2 FQNEAQ (reference sequence).

The rearrangement links TRBV5-8 to TRBJ2-4, with 11 bases aligning to TRBD2. With 4 bases clipped from V and 1 base from J, the junction kept 4 bases outside the gene matches. From germline, CDR1 is SGHTS and CDR2 YDEGEE. The CDR3 consists of 16 residues. The DNA of the CDR3 is TGTGCCAGCAGCCATAGCGGGGGGGCTGCCAAAAACATTCAGTACTTC. Translation gives CASSHSGGAAKNIQYF.

The chain combines TRBV14 with TRBJ1-4, with no clear D. Trimming stripped 1 base from V and 6 bases from J, with 15 bases between. CDR1 and CDR2 from the germline V gene are SGHDN and FVKESK. CDR3 length: 16 residues. The CDR3 coding sequence is TGTGCCAGCAGCCAAGCCCTGCGGGCAGGCTATGAAAAACTGTTTTTT. This sequence encodes CASSQALRAGYEKLFF.

The chain carries TRBV27 and TRBJ2-1, with TRBD1 identical over 10 bases. With V trimmed by 4 bases and J by 6 bases, 12 bases remained unmatched. Per the germline V gene, CDR1 is MNHEY and CDR2 is SMNVEV (reference sequence). This CDR3 spans 17 amino acids. The CDR3 DNA reads as TGTGCCAGCAGTTCGCTAACCGGGACAGGGGACGCCAATGAGCAGTTCTTC. It specifies CASSSLTGTGDANEQFF.

This clonotype was counted between two and nine times. The chain has TRBV5-1 and TRBJ2-5; D gene uncertain. Trimming left V 4 bases short and J 1 base short, with 11 bases between. Per germline, CDR1 SGHRS and CDR2 YFSETQ. The CDR3 loop spans 14 amino acids. The CDR3: CASSPDRPQETQYF. DNA for the CDR3: TGCGCCAGCAGCCCCGACCGACCCCAAGAGACCCAGTACTTC.

Only a few counts were recorded for this clonotype. J is TRBJ2-3 and V is TRBV29-1; TRBD1 matches 8 bases. Germline V gene lookup returns CDR1 SQVTM and CDR2 ANQGSEA. Trimming cost V 7 bases and J 4 bases; bases outside gene matches: 10. This CDR3 is built from 14 residues. CDR3 DNA sequence: TGCAGCGGCCAGGGGGCGAGCCTTCCAGATACGCAGTATTTT. Encoded protein: CSGQGASLPDTQYF.

This clonotype has a count of ten or more. The gene calls are TRBV6-2 or TRBV6-3 and TRBJ2-5; D is uncertain. The germline gives CDR1 MNHEY, CDR2 SVGEGT. CDR3 length: 11 amino acids. V lost 1 base and J 5 bases, leaving 2 bases between the germline ends. The DNA for the CDR3 is TGTGCCAGCAGTTACTTGGAGACCCAGTACTTC. This gives the protein CASSYLETQYF.

The chain couples TRBV3-1 to TRBJ2-6; possible D gene TRBD1, 5 bases. V lost 1 base, J lost 4 bases, and 11 bases lay in between. The CDR3 is made up of 16 amino acids. Germline values: CDR1 LGHDT, CDR2 YNNKEL (reference sequence). CDR3 DNA: TGTGCCAGCAGCCAAGCAAGACAGTCCGGGGCCAACGTCCTGACTTTC. Protein product: CASSQARQSGANVLTF.

V gene TRBV18 combines with J gene TRBJ2-1, with 12 bases lining up with TRBD2. This CDR3 contains 20 residues. The ends lost 1 base at V and 9 bases at J; junction bases unmatched: 19. Per germline, CDR1 KGHSH and CDR2 LQKENI. The CDR3 is CASSPRLSTSGRIGTVEQFF. The CDR3 region has the DNA TGTGCCAGCTCACCACGTTTAAGCACTAGCGGGAGGATTGGAACGGTTGAGCAGTTCTTC.

The rearrangement joins TRBV3-1 to TRBJ2-5; D is uncertain. The CDR3 is made up of 18 amino acids. V dropped 5 bases and J dropped 2 bases, with 24 bases sitting between them. Germline V gene sequence: CDR1 LGHDT, CDR2 YNNKEL (reference sequence). The CDR3 sequence is CASSTTLLPGRLQETQYF. CDR3 DNA: TGTGCCAGCAGCACCACCCTCCTTCCTGGACGGCTACAAGAGACCCAGTACTTC.

The chain couples TRBV29-1 to TRBJ2-2, with 9 bases fitting TRBD1. CDR3 length equals 15 residues. Germline-derived CDR1 and CDR2 are SQVTM and ANQGSEA. Trimming took 4 bases from V and 6 from J; bases not matched to a gene: 9. The CDR3 DNA reads TGCAGCGTTGCTGAGCCGGGACAGGGATCCGGGGAGCTGTTTTTT. It specifies CSVAEPGQGSGELFF.

On this clonotype: A much larger clone lies one base from this, so it may be a read error. In this CDR3 the conserved last residue, phenylalanine or tryptophan, is missing, so a read error is likely. This chain uses TRBV12-3 or TRBV12-4 with TRBJ2-1, with D maybe TRBD2 (6 bases). Trimming took off 5 bases at V and 5 bases at J, with 13 bases between the two ends. This CDR3 has 14 amino acids. The CDR3 sequence is CASSPGLSNNEQFI. CDR3 coding DNA: TGTGCCAGCAGTCCGGGACTTTCCAACAATGAGCAGTTCATC.

This sequence joins TRBV28 and TRBJ2-7; unclear D gene. Germline V lookup: CDR1 MDHEN, CDR2 SYDVKM. The V and J ends lost 4 bases and 7 bases respectively, with 11 bases between them. The CDR3 loop spans 12 amino acids. CDR3 loop: CASSSPRWEQYF. Here the CDR3 DNA reads TGTGCCAGCAGTTCCCCCAGGTGGGAGCAGTACTTC.

This clonotype was seen a few times. The rearrangement links TRBV20-1 to TRBJ2-7, with 8 positions matching TRBD2. J gave up 0 bases and V 0 bases, and 10 bases lay outside the gene matches. Looked up from germline, CDR1 is DFQATT and CDR2 is SNEGSKA (reference sequence). The CDR3 contains 17 residues. The CDR3 DNA reads as TGCAGTGCTAGAGATGTAACTAGCGGATCCCACTCCTACGAGCAGTACTTC. Residues: CSARDVTSGSHSYEQYF.

V gene TRBV7-6 combines with J gene TRBJ2-3; perhaps TRBD2 as D (5 bases). Germline V CDR1 and CDR2: SGHVS, FNYEAQ. V gave up 5 bases and J gave up 3 bases, with 18 bases separating them. There are 16 residues in the CDR3. The CDR3 sequence is CASSHPLADKTDTQYF. CDR3 DNA sequence: TGTGCCAGCAGCCACCCGCTAGCCGATAAAACAGATACGCAGTATTTT.

The table lists this clonotype with a few counts. The chain uses TRBV6-1 and TRBJ2-3, with TRBD2 matching 12 bases. The CDR3 is 16 amino acids. After removal of 5 bases from V and 4 bases from J, the junction contained 7 bases not matched to a gene. The germline V gene has CDR1 MNHNS and CDR2 SASEGT. The chain's CDR3 is CASSLKLAGGSDTQYF. As DNA, the CDR3 is TGTGCCAGCAGTCTGAAACTAGCGGGGGGTTCAGATACGCAGTATTTT.

This clonotype was observed a few times. The chain links TRBV12-3 or TRBV12-4 to TRBJ2-7; D possibly corresponds to TRBD1 (5 bases). V gave up 5 bases and J gave up 5 bases, with 10 bases separating them. The CDR3 has 12 amino acids. The CDR3 loop is CASSRTRDEQYF. In nucleotides, the CDR3 is TGTGCCAGCAGTAGGACAAGGGACGAGCAGTACTTC.

This clonotype was counted a few times. CDR3 nucleotide sequence: TGCGCCAGCAGCTTAGGCCAGGGGGGACTCTACTTC. As protein: CASSLGQGGLYF. This rearrangement joins TRBV5-1 to TRBJ2-4; weak D call: TRBD1 (7 bases). The CDR3 covers 12 residues. Deletions cut 2 bases from V and 16 bases from J, with 16 bases between. Per the germline V gene, CDR1 is SGHRS and CDR2 is YFSETQ.

The chain uses TRBV6-2 or TRBV6-3 and TRBJ2-1; 7 bases line up with TRBD2. CDR3 length: 20 amino acids. The trim removed 5 bases at V and 2 bases at J, leaving 21 bases unmatched. The V gene's germline CDR1 is MNHEY and CDR2 SVGEGT. CDR3 sequence (DNA): TGTGCCAGCAGTCCCCTCCCGCGGGAGAGGTATGTTCGGGCCTACAATGAGCAGTTCTTC. This sequence encodes CASSPLPRERYVRAYNEQFF.

The J gene is TRBJ1-1, the V gene TRBV4-2; 7 nucleotides align to TRBD1. CDR1 is LGHNA, CDR2 YNFKEQ, per germline. The CDR3 spans 19 residues. Trimming removed 0 bases from V and 2 bases from J; junction bases left unmatched: 15. The CDR3 reads CASSQDPPGGGLSNTEAFF. Here the CDR3 DNA reads TGTGCCAGCAGCCAAGATCCCCCAGGGGGAGGATTGTCCAACACTGAAGCTTTCTTT.

This clonotype came up a few times. The gene calls are TRBV24-1 and TRBJ2-3; possible D gene TRBD2, 6 bases. Germline assignment: CDR1 KGHDR and CDR2 SFDVKD. The CDR3 covers 16 residues. Trimming left V 3 bases short and J 1 base short, with 13 bases between. CDR3 nucleotides: TGTGCCACCAGTGATGATCGGGAGTACGGCACAGATACGCAGTATTTT. Translation: CATSDDREYGTDTQYF.